Below are 16 T cell receptor beta chains sequenced from a single sample in a study of response to subunit inactivated influenza vaccine. TCRdb itself ran the RT-PCR reads through MiXCR, one entry per CDR3 protein. The table records a few hundred thousand distinct CDR3 sequences, 12% to 15% of them present only once. The sample here was PBMCs from blood, taken approximately 13 days after vaccination. The receptors shown here come from a man in his fifties who received an inactivated influenza vaccine.

The gene calls are TRBV5-1 and TRBJ1-6; 7 bases are shared with TRBD1. The junction had 7 bases not matched to a gene; V was cut back by 4 bases and J by 6 bases. The CDR3 contains 15 residues. The germline V gene has CDR1 SGHRS and CDR2 YFSETQ. CDR3 protein: CASSLRQGTNSPLHF. As DNA, the CDR3 is TGCGCCAGCAGCCTAAGACAGGGCACTAATTCACCCCTCCACTTT.

The chain links TRBV9 to TRBJ1-2; 8 bases match TRBD1. Germline V CDR1 and CDR2: SGDLS, YYNGEE. J lost 5 bases, V lost 3 bases, and 6 bases had no gene match. This CDR3 region has 14 residues. CDR3 bases: TGTGCCAGCAGCGGAGCCGGACAGGGTTATGGCTACACCTTC. Translated, it gives CASSGAGQGYGYTF. The whole variable domain, remainder taken from reference TRBV9 and TRBJ1-2, is DSGVTQTPKHLITATGQRVTLRCSPRSGDLSVYWYQQSLDQGLQFLIQYYNGEERAKGNILERFSAQQFPDLHSELNLSSLELGDSALYFCASSGAGQGYGYTFGSGTRLTVV.

The chain joins TRBV7-6 to TRBJ2-1, with D perhaps TRBD1 or TRBD2 (5 bases each). The CDR3 is 17 residues long. V shed 7 bases and J shed 4 bases, with 23 bases lying between them. The germline V gene has CDR1 SGHVS and CDR2 FNYEAQ. The CDR3 sequence: CASTEGFGAAGYNEQFF. DNA of the CDR3: TGTGCCAGCACCGAGGGGTTCGGAGCGGCCGGTTACAATGAGCAGTTCTTC.

To note about this clonotype: A read error may produce the germline difference seen at one junction end. The chain has TRBV10-3 and TRBJ1-1; D gene uncertain. Germline CDR1 and CDR2: ENHRY and SYGVKD. The CDR3 is 13 residues long. DNA of the CDR3: TGTGCCATTAGTGAGCCTCCAGGATCGTCCGCTTTCTTT. This gives the protein CAISEPPGSSAFF.

This clonotype was detected ten times or more. This chain joins TRBV4-1 and TRBJ1-4, with unresolved D. Trimming stripped 3 bases from V and 4 bases from J, with 18 bases between. There are 17 residues in the CDR3. Per germline, CDR1 MGHRA and CDR2 YSYEKL. CDR3 sequence: CASSHVLRRTRNEKLFF. DNA for the CDR3: TGCGCCAGCAGCCACGTCCTCCGAAGGACGCGTAATGAAAAACTGTTTTTT.

This clonotype was observed many times. The chain links TRBV12-3 or TRBV12-4 to TRBJ1-5; 8 bases match TRBD1. V lost 1 base to trimming and J lost 5 bases; unmatched junction nucleotides: 4. The CDR3 runs 15 residues. CDR3 DNA: TGTGCCAGCAGTTTAGGGACAGGGTCCCATCAGCCCCAGCATTTT. This encodes CASSLGTGSHQPQHF.

This clonotype was seen only a few times. The CDR3 loop is CASSPAGGHGYTF. The CDR3 nucleotides are TGTGCCAGCAGCCCCGCGGGGGGTCATGGCTACACCTTC. The chain has TRBV7-9 and TRBJ1-2, with D perhaps matching TRBD1 (5 bases). There are 13 residues in the CDR3. V was pared by 5 bases and J by 6 bases, with 13 bases between. In germline, CDR1 is SEHNR, CDR2 FQNEAQ (reference sequence).

This clonotype has more than one count but fewer than ten. V gene TRBV14 combines with J gene TRBJ1-4; possibly TRBD1 for D (6 bases). The CDR3 consists of 16 residues. Trimming removed 3 bases from V and 5 bases from J, with 16 bases in between. In germline, CDR1 is SGHDN, CDR2 FVKESK. CDR3 coding DNA: TGTGCCAGCAGCCACCCTCGACAGGCTCGGAATGAAAAACTGTTTTTT. Translation: CASSHPRQARNEKLFF.

The chain uses TRBV7-6 and TRBJ2-3; D uncertain. The germline V gene encodes CDR1 SGHVS and CDR2 FNYEAQ. The V end lost 1 base, the J end lost 2 bases, and 10 bases lay between the germline ends. The CDR3 consists of 15 residues. The CDR3 DNA reads as TGTGCCAGCAGCTTAGGGGCCAATCCCACAGATACGCAGTATTTT. Protein sequence: CASSLGANPTDTQYF.

The genes are TRBV6-5 and TRBJ2-2; no reliable D call. Germline-derived CDR1 and CDR2 are MNHEY and SVGAGI. Trimming cost V 0 bases and J 6 bases, with 8 bases left between them. CDR3 length: 14 residues. The CDR3 spells CASSYSRVAGELFF. CDR3 DNA: TGTGCCAGCAGTTACTCCCGTGTCGCCGGGGAGCTGTTTTTT.

The chain carries TRBV5-1 and TRBJ1-1; D may be TRBD1 (5 bases). Germline V CDR1 and CDR2: SGHRS, YFSETQ. The CDR3 length is 16 residues. V lost 1 base and J lost 0, with 13 bases in between. The CDR3 sequence: CASSLSGISMNTEAFF. CDR3 bases: TGCGCCAGCAGCTTGTCAGGGATTTCCATGAACACTGAAGCTTTCTTT.

The rearrangement joins TRBV5-1 to TRBJ1-1; 8 positions match TRBD1. V lost 4 bases to trimming and J lost 0 bases; unmatched junction nucleotides: 2. The CDR3 is made up of 14 amino acids. Germline CDR1 SGHRS, CDR2 YFSETQ. The CDR3: CASSGQGMNTEAFF. In DNA, the CDR3 is TGCGCCAGCAGCGGACAGGGTATGAACACTGAAGCTTTCTTT.

The genes are TRBV4-3 and TRBJ2-1; 10 positions match TRBD1. Germline V gene data show CDR1 as LGHNA and CDR2 as YSLEER. The CDR3 runs to 15 residues. Germline trimming cut 0 bases from V and 10 bases from J; bases unmatched to any gene: 6. The CDR3 DNA is TGCGCCAGCAGCCAAGACGGGACAGGGGTCGACGAGCAGTTCTTC. This encodes CASSQDGTGVDEQFF.

The chain is built from TRBV6-5 and TRBJ2-2; possibly TRBD2 for D (6 bases). CDR3 length: 15 residues. V lost 4 bases, J lost 6 bases, and 15 bases lay in between. Germline V gene sequence: CDR1 MNHEY, CDR2 SVGAGI. CDR3 DNA sequence: TGTGCCAGCAGTTCCGGAACTAGCTTGGCCGGGGAGCTGTTTTTT. Protein: CASSSGTSLAGELFF.

The rearrangement joins TRBV9 to TRBJ2-7; D is perhaps TRBD2 (5 bases). Germline V gives CDR1 SGDLS, CDR2 YYNGEE. The V gene lost 7 bases and the J gene lost 2 bases, with 7 bases spanning the gap. The CDR3 spans 11 residues. In DNA, the CDR3 is TGTGCCAGCGGGAGTCCCTACGAGCAGTACTTC. Its translation: CASGSPYEQYF.

This clonotype was seen a few times. This sequence joins TRBV24-1 and TRBJ2-1, with a possible D match to TRBD2 (6 bases). In germline, CDR1 is KGHDR, CDR2 SFDVKD. CDR3 length equals 13 residues. The CDR3 here is CVVRGVTGDEQFF. As DNA, the CDR3 is TGTGTAGTTAGAGGGGTGACGGGGGATGAGCAGTTCTTC.